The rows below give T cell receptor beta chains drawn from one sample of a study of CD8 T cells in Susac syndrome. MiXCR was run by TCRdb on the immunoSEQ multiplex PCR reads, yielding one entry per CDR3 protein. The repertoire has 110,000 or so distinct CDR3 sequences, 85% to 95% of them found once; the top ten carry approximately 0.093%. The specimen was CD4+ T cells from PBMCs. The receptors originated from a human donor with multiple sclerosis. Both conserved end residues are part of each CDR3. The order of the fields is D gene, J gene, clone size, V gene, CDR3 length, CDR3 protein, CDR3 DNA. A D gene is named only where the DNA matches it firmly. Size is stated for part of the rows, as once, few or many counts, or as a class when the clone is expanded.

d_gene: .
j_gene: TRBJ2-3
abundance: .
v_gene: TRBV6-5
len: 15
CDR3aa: CASSLQGWGTDTQYF
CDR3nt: TGTGCCAGCAGTTTACAGGGATGGGGCACAGATACGCAGTATTTT

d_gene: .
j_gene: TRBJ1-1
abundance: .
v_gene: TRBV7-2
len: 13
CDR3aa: CASSFLVGSGAFF
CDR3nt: TGTGCCAGCAGCTTCCTCGTGGGCTCGGGCGCTTTCTTT

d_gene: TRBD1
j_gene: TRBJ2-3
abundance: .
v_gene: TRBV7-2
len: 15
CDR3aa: CASSLGQGPPDTQYF
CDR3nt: TGTGCCAGCAGCTTAGGACAGGGGCCCCCAGATACGCAGTATTTT

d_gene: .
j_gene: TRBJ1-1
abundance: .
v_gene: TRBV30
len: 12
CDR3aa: CAWSAAGGEAFF
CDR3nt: TGTGCCTGGAGTGCGGCGGGCGGTGAAGCTTTCTTT

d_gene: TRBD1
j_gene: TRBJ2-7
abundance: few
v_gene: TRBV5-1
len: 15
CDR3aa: CASSFGTGRTYEQYF
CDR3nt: TGCGCCAGCAGCTTCGGGACAGGGAGGACCTACGAGCAGTACTTC

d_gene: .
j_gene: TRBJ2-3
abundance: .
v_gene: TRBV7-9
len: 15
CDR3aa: CASSPGHSLADTQYF
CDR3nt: TGTGCCAGCAGCCCTGGACACAGCTTGGCGGATACGCAGTATTTT

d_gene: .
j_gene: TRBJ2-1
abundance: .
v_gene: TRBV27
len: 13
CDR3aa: CASSSGRISEQFF
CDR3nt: TGTGCCAGCAGTTCCGGACGGATAAGTGAGCAGTTCTTC

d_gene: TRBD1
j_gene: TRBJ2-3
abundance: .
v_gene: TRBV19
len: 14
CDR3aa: CAFRRDRVLDTQYF
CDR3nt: TGTGCCTTCCGCCGGGACAGGGTTTTAGATACGCAGTATTTT

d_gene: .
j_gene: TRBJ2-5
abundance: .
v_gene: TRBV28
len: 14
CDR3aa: CASSLFNGGPTQYF
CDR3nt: TGTGCCAGCAGTTTATTTAACGGTGGCCCTACCCAGTACTTC

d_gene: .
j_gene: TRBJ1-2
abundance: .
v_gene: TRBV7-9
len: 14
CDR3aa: CASRSDYRADGYTF
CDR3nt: TGTGCCAGCAGGAGCGACTACAGGGCAGATGGCTACACCTTC

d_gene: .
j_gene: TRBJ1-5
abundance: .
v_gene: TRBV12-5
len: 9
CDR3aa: CAREGLGHF
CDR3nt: TGTGCTAGAGAGGGCCTCGGGCATTTT

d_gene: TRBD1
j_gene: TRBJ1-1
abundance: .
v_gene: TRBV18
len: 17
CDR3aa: CASSPIGMRGPNTEAFF
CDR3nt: TGTGCCAGCTCACCAATAGGGATGAGGGGGCCGAACACTGAAGCTTTCTTT

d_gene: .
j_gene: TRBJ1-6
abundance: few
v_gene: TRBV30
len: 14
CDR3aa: CAWSVRLGQSPLHF
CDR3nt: TGTGCCTGGAGTGTACGGTTAGGCCAATCCCCCCTCCACTTT

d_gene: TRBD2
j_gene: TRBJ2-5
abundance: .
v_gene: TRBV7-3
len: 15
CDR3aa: CASSLRAGGQETQYF
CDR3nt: TGTGCCAGCAGCTTGCGAGCGGGGGGCCAAGAGACCCAGTACTTC

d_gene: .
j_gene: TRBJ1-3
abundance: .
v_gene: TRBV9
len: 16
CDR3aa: CASSSPGNRAGNTIYF
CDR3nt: TGTGCCAGCAGCTCTCCGGGGAACAGGGCGGGAAACACCATATATTTT

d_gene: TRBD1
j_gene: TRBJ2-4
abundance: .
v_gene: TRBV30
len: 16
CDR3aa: CAWSPGQGLGKNIQYF
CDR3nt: TGTGCCTGGAGTCCGGGACAGGGGTTGGGCAAAAACATTCAGTACTTC

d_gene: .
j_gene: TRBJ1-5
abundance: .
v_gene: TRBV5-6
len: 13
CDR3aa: CASSRWGNQPQHF
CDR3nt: TGTGCCAGCAGCCGATGGGGAAATCAGCCCCAGCATTTT

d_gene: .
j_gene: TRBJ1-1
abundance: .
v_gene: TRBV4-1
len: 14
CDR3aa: CASSQHVSVTEAFF
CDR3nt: TGCGCCAGCAGCCAGCACGTCTCGGTAACTGAAGCTTTCTTT

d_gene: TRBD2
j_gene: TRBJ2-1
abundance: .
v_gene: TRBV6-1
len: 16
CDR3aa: CASSGTSGGERNEQFF
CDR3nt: TGTGCCAGCAGCGGGACTAGCGGGGGGGAGAGGAATGAGCAGTTCTTC

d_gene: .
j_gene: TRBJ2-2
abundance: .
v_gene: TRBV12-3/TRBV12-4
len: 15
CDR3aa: CASSPPTGRTGELFF
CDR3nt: TGTGCCAGCAGTCCGCCGACGGGGAGGACCGGGGAGCTGTTTTTT

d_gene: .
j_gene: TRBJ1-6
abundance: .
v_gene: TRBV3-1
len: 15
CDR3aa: CASSQVGGNNSPLHF
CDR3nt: TGTGCCAGCAGCCAAGTGGGGGGAAACAATTCACCCCTCCACTTT

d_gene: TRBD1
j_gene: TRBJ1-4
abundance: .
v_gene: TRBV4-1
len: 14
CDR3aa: CASSRTGVNEKLFF
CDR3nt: TGCGCCAGCAGCCGGACAGGGGTCAATGAAAAACTGTTTTTT

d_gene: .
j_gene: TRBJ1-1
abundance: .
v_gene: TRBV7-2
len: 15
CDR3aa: CASSFANLGDTEAFF
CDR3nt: TGTGCCAGCAGCTTCGCCAATTTAGGGGACACTGAAGCTTTCTTT

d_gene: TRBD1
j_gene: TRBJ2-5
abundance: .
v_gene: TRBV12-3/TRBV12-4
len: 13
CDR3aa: CASSSGTGETQYF
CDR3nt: TGTGCCAGCAGTTCCGGGACAGGGGAGACCCAGTACTTC

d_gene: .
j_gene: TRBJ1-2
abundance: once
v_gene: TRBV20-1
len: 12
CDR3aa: CSAVWQNYGYTF
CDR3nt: TGCAGTGCTGTTTGGCAAAACTATGGCTACACCTTC

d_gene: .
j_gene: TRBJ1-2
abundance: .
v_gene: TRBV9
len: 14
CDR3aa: CASSATATNYGYTF
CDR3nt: TGTGCCAGCAGCGCGACAGCGACTAACTATGGCTACACCTTC

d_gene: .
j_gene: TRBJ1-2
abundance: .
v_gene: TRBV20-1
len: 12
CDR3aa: CSATATNYGYTF
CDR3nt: TGCAGTGCTACAGCAACTAACTATGGCTACACCTTC

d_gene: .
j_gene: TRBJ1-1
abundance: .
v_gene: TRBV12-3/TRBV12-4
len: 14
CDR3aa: CASRPSTDNTEAFF
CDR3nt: TGTGCCAGCAGACCCTCGACAGACAACACTGAAGCTTTCTTT

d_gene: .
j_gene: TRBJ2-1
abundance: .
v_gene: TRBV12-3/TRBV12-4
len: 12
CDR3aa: CAIGTDYNEQFF
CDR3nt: TGTGCCATCGGGACTGACTACAATGAGCAGTTCTTC

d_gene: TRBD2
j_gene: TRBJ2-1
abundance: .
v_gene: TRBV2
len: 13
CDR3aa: CASSVRLADEQFF
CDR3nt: TGTGCCAGCAGTGTCCGACTAGCTGATGAGCAGTTCTTC

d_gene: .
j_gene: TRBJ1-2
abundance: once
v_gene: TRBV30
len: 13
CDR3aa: CAWSEGRDYGYTF
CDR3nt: TGTGCCTGGTCTGAAGGCAGAGACTATGGCTACACCTTC

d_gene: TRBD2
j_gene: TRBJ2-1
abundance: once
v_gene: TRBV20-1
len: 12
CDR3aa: CSARDPGLAEFF
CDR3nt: TGCAGTGCTAGAGATCCGGGACTAGCCGAGTTCTTC

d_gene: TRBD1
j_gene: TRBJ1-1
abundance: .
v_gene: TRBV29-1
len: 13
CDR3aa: CSVETGWATEAFF
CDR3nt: TGCAGCGTTGAGACAGGGTGGGCCACTGAAGCTTTCTTT

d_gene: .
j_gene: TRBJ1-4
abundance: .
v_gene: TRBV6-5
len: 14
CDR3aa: CASSYSMFGEKLFF
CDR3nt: TGTGCCAGCAGTTACTCGATGTTTGGGGAAAAACTGTTTTTT

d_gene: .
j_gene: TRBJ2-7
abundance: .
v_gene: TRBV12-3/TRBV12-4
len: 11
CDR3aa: CASSYVGEQYF
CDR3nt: TGTGCCAGCAGTTATGTGGGCGAGCAGTACTTC

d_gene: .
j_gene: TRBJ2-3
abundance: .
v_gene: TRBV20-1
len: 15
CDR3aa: CSATLATAITDTQYF
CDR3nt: TGCAGTGCGACCCTGGCCACTGCCATCACAGATACGCAGTATTTT

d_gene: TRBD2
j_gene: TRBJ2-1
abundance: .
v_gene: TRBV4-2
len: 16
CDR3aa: CASSPGGSGGNNEQFF
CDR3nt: TGTGCCAGCAGCCCCGGGGGGAGCGGGGGTAACAATGAGCAGTTCTTC

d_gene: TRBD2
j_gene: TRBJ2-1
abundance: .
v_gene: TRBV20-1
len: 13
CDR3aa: CSLLAGTYNEQFF
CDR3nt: TGCAGTCTCCTAGCGGGGACCTACAATGAGCAGTTCTTC

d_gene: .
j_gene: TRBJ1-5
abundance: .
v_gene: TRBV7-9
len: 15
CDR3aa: CASSLGDSPNQPQHF
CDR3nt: TGTGCCAGCAGCTTAGGAGACAGTCCCAATCAGCCCCAGCATTTT

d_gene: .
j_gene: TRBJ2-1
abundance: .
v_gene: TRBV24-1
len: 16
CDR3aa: CATSDSFATGYNEQFF
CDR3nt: TGTGCCACCAGTGATTCGTTCGCTACAGGGTACAATGAGCAGTTCTTC

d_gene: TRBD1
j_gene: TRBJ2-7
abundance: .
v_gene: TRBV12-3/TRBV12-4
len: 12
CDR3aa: CASRGTGHGQYF
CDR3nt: TGTGCCAGCAGGGGGACAGGGCATGGGCAGTACTTC

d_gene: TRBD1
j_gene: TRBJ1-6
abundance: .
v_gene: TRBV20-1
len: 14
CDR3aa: CSAAPGQPNSPLHF
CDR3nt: TGCAGTGCTGCCCCGGGACAGCCTAATTCACCCCTCCACTTT

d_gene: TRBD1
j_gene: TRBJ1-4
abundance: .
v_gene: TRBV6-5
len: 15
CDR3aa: CASSQIGQGYEKLFF
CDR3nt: TGTGCCAGCAGCCAGATCGGACAGGGTTACGAAAAACTGTTTTTT

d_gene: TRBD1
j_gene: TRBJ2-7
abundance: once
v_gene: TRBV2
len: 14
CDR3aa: CASRGPGTGDEQYF
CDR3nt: TGTGCCAGCAGAGGACCCGGGACAGGGGACGAGCAGTACTTC

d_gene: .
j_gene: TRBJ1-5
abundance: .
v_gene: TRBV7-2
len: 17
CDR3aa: CASSTMGGLNSNQPQHF
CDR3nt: TGTGCCAGCAGTACCATGGGGGGACTAAATAGCAATCAGCCCCAGCATTTT

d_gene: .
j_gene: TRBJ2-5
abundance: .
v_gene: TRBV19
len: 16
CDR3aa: CASSILLGRTQETQYF
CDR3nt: TGTGCCAGTAGTATCCTCCTCGGGCGGACGCAAGAGACCCAGTACTTC

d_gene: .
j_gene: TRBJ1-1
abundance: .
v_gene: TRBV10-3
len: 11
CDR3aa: CAIRDKTEAFF
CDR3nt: TGTGCCATCAGGGACAAGACTGAAGCTTTCTTT

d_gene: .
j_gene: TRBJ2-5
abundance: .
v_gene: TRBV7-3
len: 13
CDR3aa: CASSRSSSETQYF
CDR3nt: TGTGCCAGCAGCCGATCTAGCTCGGAGACCCAGTACTTC